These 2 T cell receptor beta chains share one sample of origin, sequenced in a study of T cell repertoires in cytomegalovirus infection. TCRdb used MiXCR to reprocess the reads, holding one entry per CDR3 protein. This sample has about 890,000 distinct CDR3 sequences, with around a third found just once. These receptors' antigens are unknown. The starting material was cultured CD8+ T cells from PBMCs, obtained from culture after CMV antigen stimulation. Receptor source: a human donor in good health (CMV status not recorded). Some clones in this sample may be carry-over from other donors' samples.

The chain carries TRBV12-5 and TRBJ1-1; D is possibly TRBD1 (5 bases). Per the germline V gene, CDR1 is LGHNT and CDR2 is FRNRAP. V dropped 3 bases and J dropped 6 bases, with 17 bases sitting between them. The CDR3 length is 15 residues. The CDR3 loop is CASGFTGSEVSEAFF. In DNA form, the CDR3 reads TGTGCTAGTGGTTTCACAGGCTCCGAGGTATCTGAAGCTTTCTTT.

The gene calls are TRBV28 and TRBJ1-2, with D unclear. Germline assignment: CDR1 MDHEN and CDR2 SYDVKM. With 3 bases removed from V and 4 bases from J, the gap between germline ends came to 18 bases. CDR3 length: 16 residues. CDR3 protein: CASSFTLEGEGYGYTF. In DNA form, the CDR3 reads TGTGCCAGCAGTTTCACCCTGGAGGGAGAGGGCTATGGCTACACCTTC.